One T cell receptor beta chain is described in this entry. The data were produced by immunoSEQ multiplex PCR, yet TCRdb's version contains in-frame clones alone and is incomplete. This table holds 45,000 to 55,000 clones, around 80% found once. Single viable CD3+CD4+CD8-CD45RO+ cells were sorted as the memory CD4+ T cells. The data belong to a study of memory CD4+ T cells and cytomegalovirus serostatus. CDR3 size: 16 residues. V dropped 1 base and J dropped 9 bases, with 16 bases sitting between them. The germline gives CDR1 SNHLY, CDR2 FYNNEI. The V and J genes are TRBV2 and TRBJ1-6; unclear D gene. Source material: memory CD4+ T cells from blood. The sequence was obtained from an adult in good health and CMV-seronegative. In DNA form, the CDR3 reads TGTGCCAGCAGTGAAGGGATATCAAACATTGGTTCACCCCTCCACTTT. This gives the protein CASSEGISNIGSPLHF.